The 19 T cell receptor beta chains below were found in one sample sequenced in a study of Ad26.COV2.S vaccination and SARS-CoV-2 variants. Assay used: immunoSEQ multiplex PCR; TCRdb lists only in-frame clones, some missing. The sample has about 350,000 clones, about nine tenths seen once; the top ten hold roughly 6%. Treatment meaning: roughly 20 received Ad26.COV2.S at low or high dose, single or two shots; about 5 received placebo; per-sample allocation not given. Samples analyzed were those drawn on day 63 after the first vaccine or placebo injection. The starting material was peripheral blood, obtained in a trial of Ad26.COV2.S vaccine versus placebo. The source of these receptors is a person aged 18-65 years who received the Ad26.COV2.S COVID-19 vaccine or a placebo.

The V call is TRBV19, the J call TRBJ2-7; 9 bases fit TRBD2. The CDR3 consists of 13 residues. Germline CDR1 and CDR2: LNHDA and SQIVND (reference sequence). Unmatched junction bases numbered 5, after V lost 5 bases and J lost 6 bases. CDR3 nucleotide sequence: TGTGCCAGTAGTTCTAGCGGGGCTAGCGAGCAGTACTTC. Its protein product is CASSSSGASEQYF.

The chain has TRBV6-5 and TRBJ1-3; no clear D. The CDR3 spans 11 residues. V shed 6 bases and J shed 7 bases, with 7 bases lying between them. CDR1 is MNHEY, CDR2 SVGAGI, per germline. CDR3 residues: CASRDGNTIYF. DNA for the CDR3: TGTGCCAGCAGAGACGGGAACACCATATATTTT.

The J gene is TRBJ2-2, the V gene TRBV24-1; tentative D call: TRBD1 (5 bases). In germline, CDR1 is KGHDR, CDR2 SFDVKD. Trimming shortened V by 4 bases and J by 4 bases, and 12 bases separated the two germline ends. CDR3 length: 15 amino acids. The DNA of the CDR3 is TGTGCCACCAGTGACCGAGGACACCCCACCGGGGAGCTGTTTTTT. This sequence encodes CATSDRGHPTGELFF.

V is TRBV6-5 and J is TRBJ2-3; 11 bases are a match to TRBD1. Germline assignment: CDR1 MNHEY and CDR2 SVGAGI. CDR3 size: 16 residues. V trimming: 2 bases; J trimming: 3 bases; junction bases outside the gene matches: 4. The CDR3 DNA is TGTGCCAGCAGTTACGCCGGGACAGGGGGGACAGATACGCAGTATTTT. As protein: CASSYAGTGGTDTQYF.

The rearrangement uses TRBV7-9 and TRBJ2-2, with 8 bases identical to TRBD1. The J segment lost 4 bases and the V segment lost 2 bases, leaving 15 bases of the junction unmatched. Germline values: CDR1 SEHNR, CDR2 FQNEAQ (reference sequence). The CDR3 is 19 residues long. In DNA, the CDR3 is TGTGCCAGCAGCTTATCTCCATTTATTCGACAGGGGAGCACCGGGGAGCTGTTTTTT. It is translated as CASSLSPFIRQGSTGELFF. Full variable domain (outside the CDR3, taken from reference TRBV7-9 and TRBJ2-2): DTGVSQNPRHKITKRGQNVTFRCDPISEHNRLYWYRQTLGQGPEFLTYFQNEAQLEKSRLLSDRFSAERPKGSFSTLEIQRTEQGDSAMYLCASSLSPFIRQGSTGELFFGEGSRLTVL.

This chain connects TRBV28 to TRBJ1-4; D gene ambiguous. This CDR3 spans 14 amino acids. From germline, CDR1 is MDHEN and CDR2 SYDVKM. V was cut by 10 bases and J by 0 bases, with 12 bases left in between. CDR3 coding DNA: TGTGCCATCAACTCAGGTACAACTAATGAAAAACTGTTTTTT. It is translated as CAINSGTTNEKLFF.

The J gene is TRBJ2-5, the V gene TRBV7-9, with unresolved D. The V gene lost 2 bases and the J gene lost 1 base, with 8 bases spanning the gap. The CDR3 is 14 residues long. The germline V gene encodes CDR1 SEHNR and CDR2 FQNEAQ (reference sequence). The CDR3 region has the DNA TGTGCCAGCAGCTTAATCCAAACCCAAGAGACCCAGTACTTC. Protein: CASSLIQTQETQYF.

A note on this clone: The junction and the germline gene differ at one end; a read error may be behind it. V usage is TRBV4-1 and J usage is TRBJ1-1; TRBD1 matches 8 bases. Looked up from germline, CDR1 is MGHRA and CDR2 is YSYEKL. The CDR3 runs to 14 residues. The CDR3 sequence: CASSQMGTGLRSIF. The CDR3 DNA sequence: TGCGCCAGCAGCCAGATGGGGACAGGTTTACGCTCGATCTTT.

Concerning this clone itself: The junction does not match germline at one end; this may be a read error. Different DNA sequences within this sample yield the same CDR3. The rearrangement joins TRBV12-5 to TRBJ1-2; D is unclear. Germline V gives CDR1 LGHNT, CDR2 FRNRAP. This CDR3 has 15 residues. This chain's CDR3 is CASGLGSSGYYGYTF. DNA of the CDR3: TGTGCTAGTGGCTTGGGGAGCAGCGGTTATTATGGCTACACCTTC.

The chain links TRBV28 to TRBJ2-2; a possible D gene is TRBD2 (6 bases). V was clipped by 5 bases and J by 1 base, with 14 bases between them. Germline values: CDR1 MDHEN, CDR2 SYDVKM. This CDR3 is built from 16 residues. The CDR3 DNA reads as TGTGCCAGCAGTCCTCAGTGGAGGGGGAACACCGGGGAGCTGTTTTTT. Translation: CASSPQWRGNTGELFF.

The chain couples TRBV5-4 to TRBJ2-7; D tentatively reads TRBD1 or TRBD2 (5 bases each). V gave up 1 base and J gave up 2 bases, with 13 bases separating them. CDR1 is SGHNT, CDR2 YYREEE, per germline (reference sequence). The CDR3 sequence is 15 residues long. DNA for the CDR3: TGTGCCAGCAGCTTGTCGGGGACCATTACCTACGAGCAGTACTTC. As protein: CASSLSGTITYEQYF.

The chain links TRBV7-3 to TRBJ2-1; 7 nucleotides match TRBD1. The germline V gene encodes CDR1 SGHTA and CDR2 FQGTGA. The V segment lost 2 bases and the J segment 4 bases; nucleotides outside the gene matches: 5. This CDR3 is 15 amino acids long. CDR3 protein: CASSLSRDSYNEQFF. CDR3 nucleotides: TGTGCCAGCAGCTTATCCCGGGACAGTTACAATGAGCAGTTCTTC.

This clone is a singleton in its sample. CDR3 sequence reads: CASTLEQRSYGGYTF. Written as DNA, the CDR3 is TGTGCCAGCACCCTGGAACAGCGGAGTTATGGGGGCTACACCTTC. This chain connects TRBV5-6 to TRBJ1-2; D is undetermined. Germline V gene sequence: CDR1 SGHDT, CDR2 YYEEEE. The ends were cut back, 6 bases at V and 8 bases at J, with 23 bases in the middle. This CDR3 has 15 amino acids.

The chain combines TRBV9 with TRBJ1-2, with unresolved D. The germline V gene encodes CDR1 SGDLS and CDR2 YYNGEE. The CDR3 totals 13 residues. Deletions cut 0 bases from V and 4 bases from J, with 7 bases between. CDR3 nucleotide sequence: TGTGCCAGCAGCGTAGGTGGAGGCTATGGCTACACCTTC. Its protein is CASSVGGGYGYTF.

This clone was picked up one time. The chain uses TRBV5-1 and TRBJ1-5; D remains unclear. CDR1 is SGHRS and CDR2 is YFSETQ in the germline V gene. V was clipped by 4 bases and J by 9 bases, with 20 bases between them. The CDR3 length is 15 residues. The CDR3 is CASSPGQEGGPPQHF. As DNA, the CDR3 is TGCGCCAGCAGCCCCGGCCAAGAGGGAGGTCCGCCCCAGCATTTT.

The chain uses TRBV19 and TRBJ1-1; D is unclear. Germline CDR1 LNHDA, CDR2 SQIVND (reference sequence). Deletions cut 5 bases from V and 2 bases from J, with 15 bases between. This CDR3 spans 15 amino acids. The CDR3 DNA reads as TGTGCCAGTAGTCCCTTGACGGCGATCAACACTGAAGCTTTCTTT. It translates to CASSPLTAINTEAFF.

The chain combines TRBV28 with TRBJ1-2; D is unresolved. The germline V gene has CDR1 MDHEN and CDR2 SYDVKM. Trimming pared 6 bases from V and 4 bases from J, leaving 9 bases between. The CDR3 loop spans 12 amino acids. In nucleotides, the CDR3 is TGTGCCAGCAGGACGTCTGGCTATGGCTACACCTTC. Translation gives CASRTSGYGYTF.

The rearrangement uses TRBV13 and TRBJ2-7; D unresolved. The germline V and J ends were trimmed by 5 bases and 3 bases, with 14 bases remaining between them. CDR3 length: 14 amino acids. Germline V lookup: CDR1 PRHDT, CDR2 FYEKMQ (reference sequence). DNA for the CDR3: TGTGCCAGCAGCCGTTCGGCGGCGCTCTACGAGCAGTACTTC. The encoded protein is CASSRSAALYEQYF.

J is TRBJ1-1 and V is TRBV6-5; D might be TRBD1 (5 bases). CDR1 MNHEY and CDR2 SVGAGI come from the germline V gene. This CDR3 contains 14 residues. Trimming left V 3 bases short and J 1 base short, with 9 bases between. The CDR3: CASSYIQENTEAFF. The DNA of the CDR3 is TGTGCCAGCAGTTATATACAGGAGAACACTGAAGCTTTCTTT.